This T cell receptor (beta chain) was recorded in a study of response to subunit inactivated influenza vaccine (dated by TCRdb to the late 2010s). Background on the whole study: Deep quantitative profiling of the T cell receptor repertoire was used in the study to follow responses to a trivalent subunit inactivated influenza vaccine.

About this clonotype itself: The target of this receptor is not known. Within one base of it there is no much larger clone, and no base qualities were kept.

The library was prepared using RT-PCR. The sequencer listed for this sample is Illumina HiSeq 2500. TCRdb trimmed the raw reads at Q25, called clones with MiXCR and kept productive beta chains. Under each unique CDR3 protein, matching rows form one entry showing the most common genes and DNA. Present in this sample are about 830,000 distinct CDR3 sequences, about a fifth of which were seen just once. Of the sample, roughly 11% is held by the ten largest clones. The CDR3 sequence holds 13 residues, the cysteine and phenylalanine included. The retained sequence is limited to the CDR3, 39 bases, with the frame set at the first base. The paper as a whole reports these results and caveats: The authors proposed that each seasonal influenza vaccination may bring in only a limited number of new T cells.

This receptor was taken from a man aged 45-60 years who received an inactivated influenza vaccine. Donor details come from another sample of the same person, matched by shared clones. Sequencing used PBMCs from blood, obtained more than 4 days after vaccination. The chain joins TRBV21-1 to TRBJ2-1; the table assigns TRBD1, which was not confirmed against the DNA. TRBV21-1 counts as a pseudogene. CDR3 loop: CANRAGADNEQFF. In nucleotide form, the sequence is TGTGCCAACCGAGCCGGGGCGGACAATGAGCAGTTCTTC.